The clone carrying this T cell receptor beta chain was observed many times. What it binds is not known. This sample stems from a study of human T cells and chemical hapten exposure. In the study overall: The sensitizer, 2% DPC, was used on 2 cm by 2 cm of upper inner arm skin. The study patch tested 0.01% DPC on the upper back and read results at 6 days.

Findings of the study overall: TCRs exceeding a frequency of 1 in 1000 stayed unchanged under DPC sensitization. Expanded TCRs were compared with controls, and the expanded TCRs formed significantly more large CDR3 similarity clusters.

As for time point: pre-sensitization, week 0. The treatment: therapeutic diphenylcyclopropenone sensitization with weekly scalp DPC. TCRdb passed the RACE reads through MiXCR, listing each CDR3 protein once. The data hold 90,000 or so distinct CDR3 sequences, with over 6.5% observed a single time. From germline, CDR1 is MNHEY and CDR2 SMNVEV (reference sequence). The CDR3 contains 14 residues. Between the trimmed V and J ends, which lost 2 bases and 5 bases, there was a span of 12 bases. Sequencing used whole blood, obtained in connection with sensitization to the hapten diphenylcyclopropenone (DPC). This clonotype was sampled from a man in his forties or fifties with alopecia areata. Some clones in this sample may be carry-over from other donors' samples. The chain joins TRBV27 to TRBJ2-5, with a weak D call TRBD2 (5 bases). CDR3 DNA sequence: TGTGCCAGCAGTTTAGAGGTCTCGGGGGAGACCCAGTACTTC. Translating gives CASSLEVSGETQYF.